This TCR beta chain emerged from a study of blood T cell repertoires in COVID-19. For the study at large: Both acute and convalescent COVID-19 samples were obtained from the United States, Italy and Spain.

The CDR3 extends over 17 amino acids. Germline V lookup: CDR1 SGHNT, CDR2 YYREEE (reference sequence). Trimming pared 0 bases from V and 1 base from J, leaving 13 bases between. Clones were read by immunoSEQ multiplex PCR, and TCRdb kept only the in-frame ones, dropping some. In the table there are fewer than 350,000 clones, 85% of which are singletons. Two negative PCRs, clearance, or symptom resolution characterized the recovered Cohort 3 donors. Material: PBMCs or T cells enriched from blood (not recorded which). The sequence derives from a woman aged 45-59 years who had recovered from COVID-19. The V and J genes are TRBV5-4 and TRBJ2-2, with a possible D match to TRBD2 (5 bases). This chain's CDR3 is CASSLVPSPENTGELFF. In DNA form, the CDR3 reads TGTGCCAGCAGCTTGGTTCCTAGCCCAGAGAACACCGGGGAGCTGTTTTTT.